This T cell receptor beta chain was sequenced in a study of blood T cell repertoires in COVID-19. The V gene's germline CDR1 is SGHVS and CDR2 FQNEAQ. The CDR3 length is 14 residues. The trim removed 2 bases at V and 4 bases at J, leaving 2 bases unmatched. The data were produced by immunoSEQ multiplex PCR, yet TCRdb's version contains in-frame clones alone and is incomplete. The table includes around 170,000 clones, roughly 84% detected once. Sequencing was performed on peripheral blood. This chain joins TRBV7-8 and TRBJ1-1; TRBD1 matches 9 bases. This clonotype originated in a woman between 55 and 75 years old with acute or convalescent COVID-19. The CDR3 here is CASSLRDRATEAFF. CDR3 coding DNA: TGTGCCAGCAGCTTACGGGACAGGGCCACTGAAGCTTTCTTT.